These 5 T cell receptor beta chains were all obtained from the same sample, sequenced in a study of Graves' ophthalmopathy and Graves' hyperthyroidism. RNA transcripts served as template for amplifying TCR beta CDR3 sequences. First-round RT-PCR employed HTBI primers, with a second-round multiplex PCR after it. TCRdb independently ran MiXCR on the multiplex PCR reads; one entry per CDR3 protein. The repertoire has some 360,000 distinct CDR3 sequences, approximately 18% of them found once; the top ten carry 2% to 2.5%. Sequencing input: peripheral blood. The receptors derive from an adult woman with stable Graves' hyperthyroidism.

This clonotype was observed many times. The CDR3 spells CAWSPDLQNSPLHF. The CDR3 DNA is TGTGCCTGGAGCCCGGACCTGCAAAATTCACCCCTCCACTTT. The chain couples TRBV30 to TRBJ1-6; D unresolved. Trimming shortened V by 3 bases and J by 7 bases, and 13 bases separated the two germline ends. This CDR3 comprises 14 residues. Per germline, CDR1 GTSNPN and CDR2 SVGIG (reference sequence).

This chain uses TRBV20-1 with TRBJ1-1; D unresolved. V dropped 4 bases and J dropped 0 bases, with 3 bases sitting between them. Germline V gene data show CDR1 as DFQATT and CDR2 as SNEGSKA (reference sequence). CDR3 length: 11 amino acids. In DNA, the CDR3 is TGCAGTGCTACAGTGAACACTGAAGCTTTCTTT. Its translation is CSATVNTEAFF.

This clonotype was observed many times. The chain uses TRBV28 and TRBJ2-5; 10 nucleotides agree with TRBD2. J gave up 1 base and V 2 bases, and 4 bases lay outside the gene matches. CDR3 length: 16 residues. Germline V CDR1 and CDR2: MDHEN, SYDVKM. The CDR3 nucleotides are TGTGCCAGCAGTTTACAACTAGCGGGATCCCAAGAGACCCAGTACTTC. As protein: CASSLQLAGSQETQYF.

The sample holds many counts of this clonotype. This chain uses TRBV30 with TRBJ1-1; D uncertain. The CDR3 runs to 13 residues. Germline-derived CDR1 and CDR2 are GTSNPN and SVGIG (reference sequence). V shed 1 base and J shed 5 bases, with 11 bases lying between them. The CDR3 loop reads CAWSATQWTEAFF. In DNA, the CDR3 is TGTGCCTGGAGTGCGACCCAGTGGACTGAAGCTTTCTTT. The whole variable domain, filled in from reference TRBV30 and TRBJ1-1, reads SQTIHQWPATLVQPVGSPLSLECTVEGTSNPNLYWYRQAAGRGLQLLFYSVGIGQISSEVPQNLSASRPQDRQFILSSKKLLLSDSGFYLCAWSATQWTEAFFGQGTRLTVV.

The chain links TRBV30 to TRBJ2-4; D unclear. This CDR3 is built from 12 residues. The germline V gene has CDR1 GTSNPN and CDR2 SVGIG (reference sequence). With 0 bases removed from V and 8 bases from J, the gap between germline ends came to 8 bases. The DNA of the CDR3 is TGTGCCTGGAGTGTATTGCTGGACATTCAGTACTTC. Residues: CAWSVLLDIQYF.